This is a list of T cell receptor beta chains from one sample in a study of blood T cells in healthy people across ages. One entry per CDR3 protein results from TCRdb running MiXCR on the 5' RACE reads. This table has about 1,500,000 distinct CDR3 sequences, around 42% appearing once. Material: blood. These receptors all come from a young woman in good health. The CDR3 runs from the conserved cysteine through the conserved F or W. The order of the fields is D gene, V gene, clone size, J gene, CDR3 DNA, CDR3 protein. A D gene is named only where the DNA matches it firmly. For some rows the clone size is stated as once, few or many, or as a class when expanded; others skip it.

.	TRBV28	.	TRBJ1-1	TGTGCCAGCAGTTTAGTGGACAGGAACACTGAAGCTTTCTTT	CASSLVDRNTEAFF
.	TRBV10-3	few	TRBJ2-3	TGTGCCATCAGGGCGGGCCTAGGCACAGATACGCAGTATTTT	CAIRAGLGTDTQYF
.	TRBV19	.	TRBJ1-2	TGTGCCAGTGCGGCCCGACAATCTCCCTATGGCTACACCTTC	CASAARQSPYGYTF
.	TRBV10-3	.	TRBJ2-5	TGTGCCATCAGTGAGTCGAGTTCGACCGAGACCCAGTACTTC	CAISESSSTETQYF
TRBD1	TRBV20-1	.	TRBJ1-1	TGCAGTGCTAGGGACAGGGGGTGGGGGAACACTGAAGCTTTCTTT	CSARDRGWGNTEAFF
TRBD2	TRBV7-9	.	TRBJ2-7	TGTGCCAGCAGCCCGGAGGGACTAGCGGGAGGGGAGCAGTACTTC	CASSPEGLAGGEQYF
.	TRBV2	.	TRBJ2-7	TGTGCCAGCAGTGATAGCCAGGATCGGTCCTACGAGCAGTACTTC	CASSDSQDRSYEQYF
.	TRBV20-1	.	TRBJ1-2	TGCAGTGCTCTACAAGGGGGCTATGGCTACACCTTC	CSALQGGYGYTF
.	TRBV4-1	many	TRBJ2-5	TGCGCCAGCAGCCAGGTCTACGGAGAGACCCAGTACTTC	CASSQVYGETQYF
.	TRBV5-1	few	TRBJ1-2	TGCGCCAGCAGCTTTAGAGCTGGGGAGGACTATGGCTACACCTTC	CASSFRAGEDYGYTF
TRBD2	TRBV6-1	.	TRBJ2-3	TGTGCCAGCTCGGCCAGGGTAGCGGGGGATATGGGTGATACGCAGTATTTT	CASSARVAGDMGDTQYF
.	TRBV6-5	.	TRBJ2-7	TGTGCCAGCGGACAGTATCCCTACGAGCAGTACTTC	CASGQYPYEQYF
.	TRBV7-2	few	TRBJ2-5	TGTGCCAGCAGCTCGGGGCCTAATTTCCAAGAGACCCAGTACTTC	CASSSGPNFQETQYF
.	TRBV4-1	few	TRBJ2-7	TGCGCCAGCAGCCAAGGTGGAGGGGGTCCCTACGAGCAGTACTTC	CASSQGGGGPYEQYF
.	TRBV7-6	.	TRBJ2-1	TGTGCCAGCAGCTTAGTCCCCGGGAGCTTCTACAATGAGCAGTTCTTC	CASSLVPGSFYNEQFF
.	TRBV30	.	TRBJ2-7	TGTGCCTTTACCGAAGGATATTACAATGAGCAGTACTTC	CAFTEGYYNEQYF
.	TRBV27	.	TRBJ2-2	TGTGCCACCACACCAGCCACCGGGGAGCTGTTTTTT	CATTPATGELFF
TRBD2	TRBV27	few	TRBJ2-1	TGTGCCAGCAGATACTCTAGCGGCCTGGGGTACAATGAGCAGTTCTTC	CASRYSSGLGYNEQFF
TRBD2	TRBV2	few	TRBJ2-7	TGTGCCAGCAGTGAAGGGTCTGGGGCGGGGGGATACGAGCAGTACTTC	CASSEGSGAGGYEQYF
TRBD1	TRBV6-1	.	TRBJ1-1	TGTGCCAGCAGTCATAGTACAGGGGAGGCTGAAGCTTTCTTT	CASSHSTGEAEAFF
.	TRBV11-2	few	TRBJ2-1	TGTGCCAGCAGCTTAGGGCCGTCGGGGACTCTCAATGAGCAGTTCTTC	CASSLGPSGTLNEQFF
.	TRBV5-1	.	TRBJ1-4	TGCGCCAGCAGCTTGGGAGATAGGGGAGGTGAAAAACTGTTTTTT	CASSLGDRGGEKLFF